This record concerns one T cell receptor (beta chain) sequence. The entry originates in a study of blood T cell repertoires in COVID-19. Recruitment covered about two dozen US areas and drew participants whose ages spanned roughly 18 to 90 years. CDR3 size: 14 residues. Germline CDR1 is SGHVS and CDR2 is FQNEAQ. V lost 2 bases and J 2 bases, leaving 9 bases between the germline ends. Original analysis: Estimated nucleated cell counts came from reference gene primer amplification. Measured with immunoSEQ multiplex PCR; TCRdb has only the in-frame clones, and not every one. The V and J calls and the clone size are those of that table, but D and trimming were determined from the DNA. In the table there are 120,000 to 150,000 clones, roughly 84% of which are singletons.

The gene calls are TRBV7-8 and TRBJ1-1; weak D call: TRBD1 (6 bases). The sequence came from a woman aged 50 to 60 who had been exposed to COVID-19. Sequencing was carried out using PBMCs or T cells enriched from blood (not recorded which). For the CDR3, the DNA is TGTGCCAGCAGCTTAAACAGGGCCAACACTGAAGCTTTCTTT. Residues: CASSLNRANTEAFF. The full variable domain, in which reference TRBV7-8 and TRBJ1-1 provide the parts outside the CDR3, is GAGVSQSPRYKVAKRGQDVALRCDPISGHVSLFWYQQALGQGPEFLTYFQNEAQLDKSGLPSDRFFAERPEGSVSTLKIQRTQQEDSAVYLCASSLNRANTEAFFGQGTRLTVV.